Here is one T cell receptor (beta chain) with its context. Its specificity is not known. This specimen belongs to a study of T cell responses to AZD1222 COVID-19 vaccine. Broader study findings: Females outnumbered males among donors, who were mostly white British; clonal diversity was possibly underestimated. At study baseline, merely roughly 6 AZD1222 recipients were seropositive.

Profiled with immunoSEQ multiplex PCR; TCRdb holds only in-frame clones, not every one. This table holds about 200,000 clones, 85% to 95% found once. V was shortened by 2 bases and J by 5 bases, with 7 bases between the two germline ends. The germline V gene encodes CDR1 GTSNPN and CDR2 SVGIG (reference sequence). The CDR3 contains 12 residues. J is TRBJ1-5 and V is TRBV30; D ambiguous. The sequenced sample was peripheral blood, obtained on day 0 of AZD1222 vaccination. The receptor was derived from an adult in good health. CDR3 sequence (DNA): TGTGCCTGGAGTCCTCCCCATCAGCCCCAGCATTTT. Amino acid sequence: CAWSPPHQPQHF.